The present TCR beta chain was sequenced within a study of cytomegalovirus exposure and HLA in healthy donors. Whole-study results and caveats: It was reported that TCR beta sequences correctly inferred the HLA-A and HLA-B alleles for most subjects.

Concerning this clone: The antigen is not known.

PCR amplification relied on 60 Vbeta primers (plus 13 Jbeta primers). Produced via immunoSEQ multiplex PCR; TCRdb's table is partial and in-frame only. The sample lists 100,000 or so clones; more than 80% were seen once. Donors showed nominal health when sampled, although they likely had unrecorded immune exposures. Trimming stripped 1 base from V and 2 bases from J, with 6 bases between. This CDR3 is 14 amino acids long. Germline V gene lookup returns CDR1 SEHNR and CDR2 FQNEAQ (reference sequence). This receptor was obtained from a man aged 25-45 years in good health and CMV-seronegative. The rearrangement uses TRBV7-9 and TRBJ1-5; possible D gene TRBD1, 5 bases. Sequencing was done on a sample of PBMCs. For the CDR3, the DNA is TGTGCCAGCAGCTTAGGGGGGGGCAATCAGCCCCAGCATTTT. It specifies CASSLGGGNQPQHF.